This T cell receptor beta chain comes out of a study of T cells in Graves' hyperthyroidism and ophthalmopathy. Trimming stripped 5 bases from V and 6 bases from J, with 25 bases between. Germline V gene lookup returns CDR1 SEHNR and CDR2 FQNEAQ (reference sequence). CDR3 size: 17 residues. Graves' hyperthyroidism is called stable when ophthalmopathy does not progress within 18 months. The study left out patients who had uncontrolled infection, other autoimmune disease, pregnancy or lactation. Study-wide results and caveats: Ophthalmopathy was model-predicted a median approximately 6.4 months pre-onset. The blood repertoire included most of the expanded thyroid clonotypes above 0.001.

RNA transcripts served as the template for amplifying TCR beta CDR3 regions. HTBI primers were the set used in a first-round RT-PCR of the TCR CDR3. TCRdb ran MiXCR on the multiplex PCR reads and lists one entry per CDR3 protein. Found here are around 700,000 distinct CDR3 sequences, roughly 32% of them singletons; the top ten hold roughly 30%. The sample holds a few counts of this clonotype. Its antigen is currently unknown. The J gene is TRBJ1-2, the V gene TRBV7-9; no definite D call. The sample taken for sequencing was blood. This sequence was found in a woman in her thirties or forties with Graves' hyperthyroidism. The CDR3: CASSPEKVQARLHGYTF. CDR3 coding DNA: TGTGCCAGCAGCCCCGAGAAAGTCCAGGCGCGCCTGCATGGCTACACCTTC.